The 18 T cell receptor beta chains below were found in one sample sequenced in a study of cytomegalovirus exposure and HLA in healthy donors. PCR amplification relied on 60 Vbeta primers (plus 13 Jbeta primers). The method was immunoSEQ multiplex PCR; TCRdb's version includes in-frame clones alone and lacks a portion of them. The table records about 120,000 clones, approximately 71% of them present only once. The sample consisted of PBMCs. These receptors came from a woman aged 50 to 65 in good health and CMV-seronegative.

The V and J genes are TRBV5-1 and TRBJ2-3; 14 bases line up with TRBD2. Germline CDR1 and CDR2: SGHRS and YFSETQ. The J segment lost 9 bases and the V segment lost 3 bases, leaving 18 bases of the junction unmatched. CDR3 length: 19 residues. The CDR3 loop is CASSYGTSGRGSGTPTQYF. DNA of the CDR3: TGCGCCAGCAGCTACGGGACTAGCGGGAGAGGGAGCGGTACCCCGACGCAGTATTTT.

The V call is TRBV21-1, the J call TRBJ1-5; TRBD1, the D gene given by the table, was not confirmed from the DNA. TRBV21-1 is a known pseudogene. The length of the CDR3 is 18 residues. This CDR3 reads CASSKKRGTTRGNQPQHF. The CDR3 bases are TGTGCCAGCAGCAAAAAAAGGGGGACAACGAGGGGAAATCAGCCCCAGCATTTT.

About this clone: A clone one base away is much larger, so this may be a read error. This chain links TRBV4-1 with TRBJ2-6; TRBD1 is a possible D gene (5 bases). Germline values: CDR1 MGHRA, CDR2 YSYEKL. The length of the CDR3 is 16 residues. The ends were cut back, 0 bases at V and 0 bases at J, with 6 bases in the middle. The CDR3 reads CASSQEDSSGANVLTF. The CDR3 DNA is TGCGCCAGCAGCCAAGAAGACAGCTCTGGGGCCAACGTCCTGACTTTC.

The rearrangement uses TRBV19 and TRBJ1-2; 7 nucleotides match TRBD1. This CDR3 spans 15 amino acids. V was pared by 9 bases and J by 6 bases, with 16 bases of the junction left unmatched. Germline V CDR1 and CDR2: LNHDA, SQIVND (reference sequence). The CDR3, as DNA: TGTGCCAGCGGGGGACAGCTTCGGGGGTTTGATGGCTACACCTTC. Its translation: CASGGQLRGFDGYTF.

The chain employs TRBV4-2 and TRBJ2-7, with 7 bases aligning to TRBD1. V shed 0 bases and J 2 bases; nucleotides not matched to a gene: 7. Germline-derived CDR1 and CDR2 are LGHNA and YNFKEQ. The CDR3 has 16 amino acids. The CDR3 loop reads CASSQDTPDRTYEQYF. The CDR3 DNA reads TGTGCCAGCAGCCAAGATACTCCGGACAGGACCTACGAGCAGTACTTC.

The gene calls are TRBV30 and TRBJ2-5; 8 bases are shared with TRBD1. J lost 5 bases, V lost 0 bases, and 5 bases had no gene match. The germline V gene encodes CDR1 GTSNPN and CDR2 SVGIG (reference sequence). The CDR3 has 14 amino acids. The CDR3 reads CAWSVWTGRETQYF. The CDR3 coding sequence is TGTGCCTGGAGTGTATGGACAGGGAGGGAGACCCAGTACTTC.

Written as DNA, the CDR3 is TGTGCCAGCAGCTCACAGGGAATTCAAGGTAACGAGCAGTACTTC. This codes for CASSSQGIQGNEQYF. The chain combines TRBV11-2 with TRBJ2-7; the D gene is possibly TRBD1 (6 bases). The CDR3 totals 15 residues. Trimming stripped 4 bases from V and 5 bases from J, with 18 bases between. Per the germline V gene, CDR1 is SGHAT and CDR2 is FQNNGV.

A few counts support this clone. This rearrangement joins TRBV28 to TRBJ2-2; 10 nucleotides line up with TRBD2. The V and J ends lost 6 bases and 6 bases, in that order; junction bases with no gene match: 4. This CDR3 is 14 amino acids long. Looked up from germline, CDR1 is MDHEN and CDR2 is SYDVKM. DNA for the CDR3: TGTGCCAGCAGACCTAGCGGGAGAGCCGGGGAGCTGTTTTTT. This codes for CASRPSGRAGELFF.

This chain joins TRBV5-1 and TRBJ1-2; D ambiguous. Per germline, CDR1 SGHRS and CDR2 YFSETQ. The CDR3 spans 13 residues. The V end was cut by 0 bases, the J end by 8 bases, with 11 bases between. CDR3 DNA sequence: TGCGCCAGCAGCTTGGGTCAGCTGGAGGGCTACACCTTC. Protein product: CASSLGQLEGYTF. The full variable domain, completed using reference TRBV5-1 and TRBJ1-2, is KAGVTQTPRYLIKTRGQQVTLSCSPISGHRSVSWYQQTPGQGLQFLFEYFSETQRNKGNFPGRFSGRQFSNSRSEMNVSTLELGDSALYLCASSLGQLEGYTFGSGTRLTVV.

The rearrangement links TRBV7-9 to TRBJ2-5; D not resolved. V lost 1 base to trimming and J lost 2 bases, with 14 bases between them. The CDR3 sequence is 16 residues long. The germline CDR1 and CDR2 sequences are SEHNR and FQNEAQ (reference sequence). The CDR3 is CASSLDYPTSQETQYF. Written as DNA, the CDR3 is TGTGCCAGCAGCTTAGATTACCCGACTTCTCAAGAGACCCAGTACTTC.

V is TRBV14 and J is TRBJ1-1; 9 positions match TRBD1. Germline lookup yields CDR1 SGHDN and CDR2 FVKESK. This CDR3 has 15 residues. Trimming removed 4 bases from V and 3 bases from J; junction bases left unmatched: 6. This chain's CDR3 is CASSPRGQGYTEAFF. Here the CDR3 DNA reads TGTGCCAGCAGCCCCCGAGGACAGGGGTACACTGAAGCTTTCTTT.

V is TRBV11-2 and J is TRBJ2-3; 8 bases match TRBD1. With 6 bases clipped from V and 9 bases from J, the junction kept 17 bases outside the gene matches. The germline CDR1 and CDR2 sequences are SGHAT and FQNNGV. This CDR3 is built from 16 residues. The CDR3 bases are TGTGCCAGCAGTTCAGGCAGGGGGCGAGGATTGGGGACGCAGTATTTT. As protein: CASSSGRGRGLGTQYF. The whole variable domain, filled in from reference TRBV11-2 and TRBJ2-3, reads EAGVAQSPRYKIIEKRQSVAFWCNPISGHATLYWYQQILGQGPKLLIQFQNNGVVDDSQLPKDRFSAERLKGVDSTLKIQPAKLEDSAVYLCASSSGRGRGLGTQYFGPGTRLTVL.

The V and J genes are TRBV4-3 and TRBJ2-3; 7 positions agree with TRBD2. This CDR3 comprises 17 residues. Germline CDR1 LGHNA, CDR2 YSLEER. J was trimmed by 2 bases and V by 1 base; bases with no gene match: 9. The CDR3 DNA is TGCGCCAGCAGCCAAGTTGGCCTAGCGGCCCCCACAGATACGCAGTATTTT. This sequence encodes CASSQVGLAAPTDTQYF.

The V call is TRBV9, the J call TRBJ2-1, with D unresolved. Trimming cost V 4 bases and J 5 bases, with 13 bases left between them. CDR1 SGDLS and CDR2 YYNGEE come from the germline V gene. This CDR3 is built from 14 residues. CDR3 DNA: TGTGCCAGCAGCATATGGCAGTCCGACAATGAGCAGTTCTTC. Protein: CASSIWQSDNEQFF.

The rearrangement links TRBV27 to TRBJ2-7; D ambiguous. V was pared by 4 bases and J by 5 bases, with 9 bases between. This CDR3 contains 12 residues. Per germline, CDR1 MNHEY and CDR2 SMNVEV (reference sequence). CDR3 amino acids: CASSSYSNEQYF. The CDR3 DNA reads TGTGCCAGCAGTTCTTACAGCAACGAGCAGTACTTC.

V gene TRBV28 combines with J gene TRBJ1-2, with TRBD1 matching 10 bases. Germline CDR1 is MDHEN and CDR2 is SYDVKM. This CDR3 comprises 16 residues. V trimming: 5 bases; J trimming: 8 bases; junction bases outside the gene matches: 14. CDR3 in DNA: TGTGCCAGCAGTGATCCCGGGACAGGGGCGGGGAAGGGCTACACCTTC. Amino acids: CASSDPGTGAGKGYTF.

As concerns this clone: This sample includes further DNA sequences coding for the same CDR3. V and J are TRBV27 and TRBJ1-1, with 9 bases matching TRBD1. CDR3 length equals 15 residues. The V and J ends lost 2 bases and 2 bases, in that order; junction bases with no gene match: 3. Germline-derived CDR1 and CDR2 are MNHEY and SMNVEV (reference sequence). The CDR3 nucleotides read TGTGCCAGCAGTTTAGGGACAGGGTTTAACACTGAAGCTTTCTTT. Translated, it gives CASSLGTGFNTEAFF.

The chain employs TRBV27 and TRBJ1-1; D is undetermined. Germline V lookup: CDR1 MNHEY, CDR2 SMNVEV (reference sequence). This CDR3 region has 14 residues. The V end was cut by 6 bases, the J end by 1 base, with 12 bases between. CDR3 sequence reads: CASSYTAENTEAFF. CDR3 DNA sequence: TGTGCCAGCAGCTACACAGCGGAGAACACTGAAGCTTTCTTT.